This T cell receptor (beta chain) was sequenced in a study of blood T cell repertoires in COVID-19. Repertoires were generated with immunoSEQ multiplex PCR, while TCRdb's copy carries only in-frame clones and drops some. The sample yields approximately 190,000 clones, nearly 90% seen once. Sequenced sample: peripheral blood. This sequence originates from a man in his 60s with active or convalescent COVID-19.

As DNA, the CDR3 is TGCGCCAGCAGCCACTACGGACAGCGCACAGATACGCAGTATTTT. Translated: CASSHYGQRTDTQYF. V and J are TRBV5-1 and TRBJ2-3, with D maybe TRBD1 (6 bases). CDR3 length: 15 amino acids. Trimming pared 4 bases from V and 1 base from J, leaving 13 bases between. Looked up from germline, CDR1 is SGHRS and CDR2 is YFSETQ. The whole variable domain, filled in from reference TRBV5-1 and TRBJ2-3, reads KAGVTQTPRYLIKTRGQQVTLSCSPISGHRSVSWYQQTPGQGLQFLFEYFSETQRNKGNFPGRFSGRQFSNSRSEMNVSTLELGDSALYLCASSHYGQRTDTQYFGPGTRLTVL.